This entry is about one T cell receptor beta chain. This sample stems from a study of T cell changes during pregnancy in multiple sclerosis. CDR3 size: 14 residues. V was pared by 3 bases and J by 7 bases, with 13 bases between. Germline V CDR1 and CDR2: SGHTA, FQGTGA. Clones were sequenced by immunoSEQ multiplex PCR, and TCRdb holds only the in-frame ones, with some missing. Of approximately 31,000 clones listed, around nine tenths are singletons. This clonotype originated in a female donor with multiple sclerosis, enrolled in a pregnancy study. Sequenced here: CD8+ T cells from peripheral blood mononuclear cells, sampled in the second trimester of pregnancy. This chain joins TRBV7-3 and TRBJ2-1; possible D gene TRBD2, 6 bases. The CDR3 here is CASSFGGGWNEQFF. The CDR3 nucleotides read TGTGCCAGCAGCTTTGGCGGAGGGTGGAATGAGCAGTTCTTC.